This T cell receptor (beta chain) was obtained from a study of cytomegalovirus exposure and HLA in healthy donors. Study outcomes and limitations: Cytomegalovirus association was assigned to approximately 160 TCR beta chains. In a later analysis, at a false discovery rate of 0.05, 17,000 or so TCR beta sequences matched HLA alleles.

In this sample, this clone turned up a few times. Its antigen is as yet unknown. A multiplex PCR was run with 60 Vbeta primers and 13 Jbeta primers. In the study's own analysis: Some 12 million shared chains were among the roughly 80 million unique TCR beta chains that a later analysis counted. Using immunoSEQ multiplex PCR, the repertoire was profiled, and TCRdb retains in-frame clones only, with some absent. Clonal size and the V and J genes are those of that table, whereas D and trimming came from the DNA. Of over 100,000 clones listed, less than 85% are singletons. Trimming cost V 2 bases and J 6 bases, with 12 bases left between them. The CDR3 runs to 14 residues. Germline assignment: CDR1 LNHDA and CDR2 SQIVND (reference sequence).

This receptor was taken from a woman aged 18-30 years in good health and CMV-seropositive. Sequenced material: PBMCs. This rearrangement joins TRBV19 to TRBJ2-3, with TRBD1 as a possible D gene (6 bases). CDR3 in DNA: TGTGCCAGTAGTATAAAACAGGGAGCGGATACGCAGTATTTT. This translates into CASSIKQGADTQYF.